The clone carrying this T cell receptor beta chain has a count of ten or more. The antigen is undetermined. The sample originates from a study of spatial heterogeneity in lung cancer. This CDR3 is 13 amino acids long. V lost 8 bases and J lost 3, with 14 bases in between. CDR1 is MDHEN, CDR2 SYDVKM, per germline. TCRdb processed the 5' RACE reads anew with MiXCR; each CDR3 protein has one entry. The data show around 95,000 distinct CDR3 sequences, approximately 4% seen once. Study findings and constraints: For expanded intratumoral alpha and beta TCRs, counts tracked tumor mutation counts.

Indicated time point: sample taken at primary tumor resection. The chain joins TRBV28 to TRBJ2-7; TRBD2 might be the D (5 bases). The specimen was lung tumor tissue, collected at surgery. The sequence was collected from a male donor with early-stage non-small cell lung cancer. CDR3 bases: TGTGCCAGCCTCGAGGGCCAAGGCTACGAGCAGTACTTC. Amino acid sequence: CASLEGQGYEQYF.